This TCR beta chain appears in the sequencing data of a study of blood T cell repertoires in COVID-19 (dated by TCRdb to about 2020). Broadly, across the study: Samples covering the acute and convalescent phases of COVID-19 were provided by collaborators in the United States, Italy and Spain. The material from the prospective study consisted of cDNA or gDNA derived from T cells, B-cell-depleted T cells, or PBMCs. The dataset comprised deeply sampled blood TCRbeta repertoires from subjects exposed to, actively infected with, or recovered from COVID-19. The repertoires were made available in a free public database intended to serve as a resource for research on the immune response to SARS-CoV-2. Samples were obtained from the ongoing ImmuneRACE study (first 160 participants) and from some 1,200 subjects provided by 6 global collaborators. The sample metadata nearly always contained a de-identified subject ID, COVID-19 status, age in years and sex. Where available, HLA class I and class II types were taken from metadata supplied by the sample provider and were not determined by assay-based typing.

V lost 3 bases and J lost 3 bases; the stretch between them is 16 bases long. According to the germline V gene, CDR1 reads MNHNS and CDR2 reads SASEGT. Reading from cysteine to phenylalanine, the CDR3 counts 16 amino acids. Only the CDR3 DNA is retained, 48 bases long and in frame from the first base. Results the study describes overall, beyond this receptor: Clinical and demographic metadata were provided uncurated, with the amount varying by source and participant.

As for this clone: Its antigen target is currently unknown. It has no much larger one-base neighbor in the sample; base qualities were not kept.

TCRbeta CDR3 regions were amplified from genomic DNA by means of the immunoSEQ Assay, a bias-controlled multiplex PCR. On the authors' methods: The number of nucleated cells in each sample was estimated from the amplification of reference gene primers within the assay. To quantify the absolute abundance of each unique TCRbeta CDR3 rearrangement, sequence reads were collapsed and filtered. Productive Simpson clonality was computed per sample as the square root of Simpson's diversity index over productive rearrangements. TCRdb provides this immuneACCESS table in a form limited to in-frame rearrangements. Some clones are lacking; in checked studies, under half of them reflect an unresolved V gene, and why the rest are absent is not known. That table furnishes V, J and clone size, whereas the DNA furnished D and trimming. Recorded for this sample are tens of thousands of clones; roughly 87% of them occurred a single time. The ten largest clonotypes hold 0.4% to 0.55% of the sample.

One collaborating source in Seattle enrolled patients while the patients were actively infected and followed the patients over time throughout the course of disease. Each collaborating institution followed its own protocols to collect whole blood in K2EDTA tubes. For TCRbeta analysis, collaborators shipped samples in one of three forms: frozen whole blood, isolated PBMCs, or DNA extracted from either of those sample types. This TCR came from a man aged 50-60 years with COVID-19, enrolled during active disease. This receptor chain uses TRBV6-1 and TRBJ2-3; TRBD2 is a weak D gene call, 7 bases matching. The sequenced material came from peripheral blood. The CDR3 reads CASSDGRRGLTDTQYF. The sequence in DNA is TGTGCCAGCAGTGATGGTCGGCGGGGGCTTACAGATACGCAGTATTTT.